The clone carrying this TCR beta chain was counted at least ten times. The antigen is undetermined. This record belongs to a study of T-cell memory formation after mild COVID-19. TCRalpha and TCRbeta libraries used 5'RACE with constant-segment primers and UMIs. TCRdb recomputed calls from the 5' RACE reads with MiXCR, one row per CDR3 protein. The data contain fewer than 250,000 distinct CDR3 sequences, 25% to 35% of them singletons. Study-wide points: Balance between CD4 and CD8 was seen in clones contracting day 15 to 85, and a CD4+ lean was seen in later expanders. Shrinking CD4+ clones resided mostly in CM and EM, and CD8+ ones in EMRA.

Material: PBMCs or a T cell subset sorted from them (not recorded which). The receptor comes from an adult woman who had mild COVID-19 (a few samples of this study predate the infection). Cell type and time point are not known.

CDR3 region: CASSQGNSPLHF. In nucleotides, the CDR3 is TGTGCCAGCAGCCAAGGGAATTCACCCCTCCACTTT. The chain links TRBV3-1 to TRBJ1-6; unclear D gene. Trimming cost V 1 base and J 7 bases, with 2 bases left between them. CDR1 is LGHDT and CDR2 is YNNKEL in the germline V gene (reference sequence). CDR3 length: 12 residues.